This TCR beta chain appears in the sequencing data of a study of Graves' ophthalmopathy and Graves' hyperthyroidism. Broader study findings: With about 88% sensitivity and roughly 76% specificity, a 13-signature model separated ophthalmopathy from stable hyperthyroidism. Blood repertoires reportedly contained most expanded thyroid clonotypes above 0.001 frequency.

The TCR beta CDR3 regions underwent amplification from RNA transcripts. Scientists carried out first-round RT-PCR using HTBI primers and then a second-round multiplex PCR. A single record per CDR3 protein comes from TCRdb applying MiXCR to the multiplex PCR reads. The sample yields around 1,000,000 distinct CDR3 sequences, 35% to 45% seen once. Many counts were recorded for this clonotype. The antigen is not known. Uncontrolled infections, pregnancy, lactation or other autoimmune diseases led to patient exclusion. The receptor comes from an adult man with Graves' hyperthyroidism. Sequenced input: peripheral blood or thyroid tissue (not recorded which).

The CDR3 spells CASSLGWSGELFF. CDR3 nucleotides: TGTGCCAGCAGCTTAGGATGGTCCGGGGAGCTGTTTTTT. The rearrangement links TRBV11-2 to TRBJ2-2; no definite D call. Germline CDR1 SGHAT, CDR2 FQNNGV. This CDR3 spans 13 amino acids. V lost 1 base to trimming and J lost 6 bases, with 6 bases between them.